Below are 32 T cell receptor beta chains sequenced from a single sample in a study of CD4+ T cells in melanoma. Assay: immunoSEQ multiplex PCR; the TCRdb copy retains only in-frame clones and omits some. The sample records about 140,000 clones, about nine tenths being singletons. The receptors shown here come from a human donor with melanoma.

Only one count was recorded for this clone. The chain couples TRBV30 to TRBJ1-4; D possibly corresponds to TRBD1 (5 bases). Per the germline V gene, CDR1 is GTSNPN and CDR2 is SVGIG (reference sequence). This CDR3 contains 14 residues. Deletions cut 3 bases from V and 2 bases from J, with 10 bases between. Written as DNA, the CDR3 is TGTGCCTGGAGAATGACAGCCACTAATGAAAAACTGTTTTTT. Translating it yields CAWRMTATNEKLFF. Looking up the rest from reference TRBV30 and TRBJ1-4 gives the full variable domain: SQTIHQWPATLVQPVGSPLSLECTVEGTSNPNLYWYRQAAGRGLQLLFYSVGIGQISSEVPQNLSASRPQDRQFILSSKKLLLSDSGFYLCAWRMTATNEKLFFGSGTQLSVL.

The chain combines TRBV27 with TRBJ2-2; D is possibly TRBD1 (6 bases). From germline, CDR1 is MNHEY and CDR2 SMNVEV (reference sequence). The CDR3 has 14 residues. The V end lost 5 bases, the J end lost 6 bases, and 13 bases lay between the germline ends. The CDR3 region is CASSPMRTAGELFF. Here the CDR3 DNA reads TGTGCCAGCAGTCCGATGAGGACAGCCGGGGAGCTGTTTTTT.

This chain links TRBV30 with TRBJ1-6; D call uncertain. The CDR3 is 13 amino acids. V was clipped by 1 base and J by 14 bases, with 15 bases between them. The germline gives CDR1 GTSNPN, CDR2 SVGIG (reference sequence). CDR3 DNA: TGTGCCTGGAGTGCCGGAGTCCCATTCACCCTCCACTTT. Translated, it gives CAWSAGVPFTLHF.

The genes are TRBV5-1 and TRBJ2-3, with D maybe TRBD2 (6 bases). Germline V gives CDR1 SGHRS, CDR2 YFSETQ. Trimming took off 2 bases at V and 1 base at J, with 14 bases between the two ends. The CDR3 loop spans 16 amino acids. The CDR3 is CASSFSSGTGTDTQYF. In nucleotides, the CDR3 is TGCGCCAGCAGCTTCAGCTCGGGGACTGGCACAGATACGCAGTATTTT.

The rearrangement uses TRBV14 and TRBJ1-4, with a weak D call TRBD1 (5 bases). The CDR3 is made up of 16 amino acids. V lost 4 bases to trimming and J lost 8 bases, with 20 bases between them. CDR1 is SGHDN and CDR2 is FVKESK in the germline V gene. Here the CDR3 DNA reads TGTGCCAGCAGCCGACAAGGAACAGGTTTTGGAGAAAAACTGTTTTTT. Translated: CASSRQGTGFGEKLFF. Filled out from reference TRBV14 and TRBJ1-4, the complete variable domain reads EAGVTQFPSHSVIEKGQTVTLRCDPISGHDNLYWYRRVMGKEIKFLLHFVKESKQDESGMPNNRFLAERTGGTYSTLKVQPAELEDSGVYFCASSRQGTGFGEKLFFGSGTQLSVL.

The rearrangement joins TRBV18 to TRBJ2-7; D might be TRBD1 (6 bases). The ends were cut back, 3 bases at V and 2 bases at J, with 17 bases in the middle. The germline CDR1 and CDR2 sequences are KGHSH and LQKENI. The CDR3 length is 16 residues. Here the CDR3 reads CASSPNDRSTPYEQYF. The CDR3 DNA follows: TGTGCCAGCTCACCCAACGACAGGTCAACTCCCTACGAGCAGTACTTC.

V gene TRBV5-1 combines with J gene TRBJ1-1, with D hard to call. This CDR3 has 11 amino acids. In germline, CDR1 is SGHRS, CDR2 YFSETQ. The V gene lost 5 bases and the J gene lost 0 bases, with 2 bases spanning the gap. CDR3 protein: CASSVNTEAFF. Written as DNA, the CDR3 is TGCGCCAGCAGTGTGAACACTGAAGCTTTCTTT.

The rearrangement uses TRBV4-1 and TRBJ1-2; weak D call: TRBD1 (6 bases). Between the trimmed V and J ends, which lost 1 base and 5 bases, there was a span of 32 bases. This CDR3 is built from 21 residues. Germline lookup yields CDR1 MGHRA and CDR2 YSYEKL. CDR3 amino acids: CASSQASAWIKQGYGLYGYTF. The CDR3 coding sequence is TGCGCCAGCAGCCAAGCTTCTGCCTGGATAAAACAGGGTTATGGGCTATATGGCTACACCTTC.

The chain links TRBV19 to TRBJ1-2; TRBD1 might be the D (5 bases). CDR1 and CDR2 (germline): LNHDA, SQIVND (reference sequence). This CDR3 region has 13 residues. Trimming removed 4 bases at V and 4 bases at J, with 10 bases between. The CDR3 loop reads CASSTPRGYGYTF. In nucleotides, the CDR3 is TGTGCCAGTAGTACACCAAGGGGCTATGGCTACACCTTC. The whole variable domain, remainder taken from reference TRBV19 and TRBJ1-2, is DGGITQSPKYLFRKEGQNVTLSCEQNLNHDAMYWYRQDPGQGLRLIYYSQIVNDFQKGDIAEGYSVSREKKESFPLTVTSAQKNPTAFYLCASSTPRGYGYTFGSGTRLTVV.

V is TRBV2 and J is TRBJ2-3; D may be TRBD1 (6 bases). From germline, CDR1 is SNHLY and CDR2 FYNNEI. V dropped 4 bases and J dropped 1 base, with 9 bases sitting between them. The CDR3 runs 14 residues. CDR3 sequence reads: CASSGQVGTDTQYF. CDR3 DNA: TGTGCCAGCAGTGGACAGGTCGGCACAGATACGCAGTATTTT.

The V gene is TRBV4-1, the J gene TRBJ1-2; 9 bases line up with TRBD1. The CDR3 is made up of 16 amino acids. In germline, CDR1 is MGHRA, CDR2 YSYEKL. Unmatched junction bases numbered 7, after V lost 0 bases and J lost 5 bases. CDR3 sequence (DNA): TGCGCCAGCAGCCAAGATTTCACAGGGGGCCGGTATGGCTACACCTTC. It is translated as CASSQDFTGGRYGYTF.

This chain connects TRBV6-5 to TRBJ2-3; TRBD1 agrees at 10 bases. Losses at the gene ends were 8 bases for V and 4 bases for J; bases not matched to a gene: 3. The length of the CDR3 is 13 residues. In germline, CDR1 is MNHEY, CDR2 SVGAGI. This CDR3 reads CASSGTGADTQYF. The DNA for the CDR3 is TGTGCCAGCTCCGGGACAGGGGCAGATACGCAGTATTTT.

The V call is TRBV10-2, the J call TRBJ1-4; D remains unclear. Germline V gene sequence: CDR1 WSHSY, CDR2 SAAADI. Trimming left V 4 bases short and J 6 bases short, with 9 bases between. CDR3 length: 13 amino acids. CDR3 residues: CASSGGFDEKLFF. The CDR3 region has the DNA TGCGCCAGCAGTGGGGGTTTTGATGAAAAACTGTTTTTT.

This clone occurred once. The chain employs TRBV5-4 and TRBJ2-7, with no clear D. Trimming stripped 1 base from V and 10 bases from J, with 18 bases between. Germline values: CDR1 SGHNT, CDR2 YYREEE (reference sequence). This CDR3 comprises 14 residues. The CDR3 is CASSLNGRPIVQYF. The DNA of the CDR3 is TGTGCCAGCAGCTTGAACGGCCGCCCTATCGTCCAGTACTTC.

The chain recombines TRBV7-3 with TRBJ1-2; possibly TRBD1 for D (6 bases). CDR1 is SGHTA, CDR2 FQGTGA, per germline. Trimming removed 5 bases from V and 4 bases from J, with 17 bases in between. There are 15 residues in the CDR3. CDR3 nucleotide sequence: TGTGCCAGCAGCCCGCAGGCGGGGGCTGGCTATGGCTACACCTTC. Translation: CASSPQAGAGYGYTF.

The CDR3, as DNA: TGTGCCAGCAGCCAGGGACAGGGGTACTATGGCTACACCTTC. As protein: CASSQGQGYYGYTF. The V call is TRBV5-4, the J call TRBJ1-2, with 10 positions matching TRBD1. The CDR3 has 14 amino acids. V gave up 4 bases and J gave up 3 bases; unmatched junction bases: 3. Germline-derived CDR1 and CDR2 are SGHNT and YYREEE (reference sequence). The entire variable domain, with the rest obtained from reference TRBV5-4 and TRBJ1-2, is as follows: ETGVTQSPTHLIKTRGQQVTLRCSSQSGHNTVSWYQQALGQGPQFIFQYYREEENGRGNFPPRFSGLQFPNYSSELNVNALELDDSALYLCASSQGQGYYGYTFGSGTRLTVV.

V usage is TRBV14 and J usage is TRBJ2-3; tentatively, D is TRBD1 (6 bases). CDR3 length: 16 amino acids. V was pared by 3 bases and J by 2 bases, with 15 bases between. Germline CDR1 reads SGHDN; CDR2 reads FVKESK. The CDR3 region has the DNA TGTGCCAGCAGCCAGCTGGTGGGGGCCATCACAGATACGCAGTATTTT. Its protein product is CASSQLVGAITDTQYF.

The J gene is TRBJ1-5, the V gene TRBV6-5; D remains unclear. V lost 6 bases and J 0 bases, leaving 12 bases between the germline ends. CDR3 length equals 15 residues. CDR1 is MNHEY, CDR2 SVGAGI, per germline. CDR3 loop: CASSRNLNSNQPQHF. CDR3 nucleotides: TGTGCCAGCAGCCGAAACTTAAATAGCAATCAGCCCCAGCATTTT.

The chain recombines TRBV5-4 with TRBJ2-3; D is perhaps TRBD2 (6 bases). V lost 3 bases and J lost 4, with 18 bases in between. This CDR3 region has 16 residues. Germline assignment: CDR1 SGHNT and CDR2 YYREEE (reference sequence). The CDR3 loop is CASSSYRDSNPDTQYF. The CDR3 DNA reads TGTGCCAGCAGCTCCTACCGGGACTCAAACCCAGATACGCAGTATTTT.

This sequence joins TRBV18 and TRBJ1-1, with 7 positions matching TRBD1. Trimming removed 3 bases from V and 3 bases from J; junction bases left unmatched: 1. This CDR3 comprises 13 residues. In germline, CDR1 is KGHSH, CDR2 LQKENI. CDR3 amino acids: CASSPQGDTEAFF. CDR3 in DNA: TGTGCCAGCTCACCGCAGGGGGACACTGAAGCTTTCTTT.

This clone appeared once. CDR3 region: CASSLEGARTGELFF. In DNA, the CDR3 is TGCGCCAGCAGCTTGGAAGGGGCCCGCACCGGGGAGCTGTTTTTT. The genes are TRBV5-1 and TRBJ2-2, with D perhaps matching TRBD1 (5 bases). V lost 0 bases and J 4 bases, leaving 10 bases between the germline ends. Per germline, CDR1 SGHRS and CDR2 YFSETQ. CDR3 length equals 15 residues.

The V gene is TRBV14, the J gene TRBJ1-6, with D maybe TRBD1 (6 bases). V was pared by 9 bases and J by 6 bases, with 15 bases between. CDR1 and CDR2 from the germline V gene are SGHDN and FVKESK. The CDR3 has 14 residues. CDR3: CASRRQDFNSPLHF. The CDR3 DNA reads as TGTGCCAGTAGAAGACAGGATTTTAATTCACCCCTCCACTTT.

This clone was observed a single time. The rearrangement links TRBV11-2 to TRBJ2-1; 11 bases are a match to TRBD2. The CDR3 is 13 amino acids. Trimming removed 8 bases from V and 6 bases from J; junction bases left unmatched: 3. Germline V gene lookup returns CDR1 SGHAT and CDR2 FQNNGV. The chain's CDR3 is CASRLAGGNEQFF. The CDR3 bases are TGTGCCAGCCGCCTAGCGGGGGGCAATGAGCAGTTCTTC.

The chain combines TRBV6-1 with TRBJ2-1; TRBD2 matches at 8 bases. CDR1 and CDR2 from the germline V gene are MNHNS and SASEGT. Unmatched junction bases numbered 4, after V lost 4 bases and J lost 8 bases. The CDR3 has 13 amino acids. In DNA form, the CDR3 reads TGTGCCAGCAGTGCACTAGCGGTCGATGAGCAGTTCTTC. Protein: CASSALAVDEQFF.

Details on this clone: This sample includes further DNA sequences coding for the same CDR3. The V gene is TRBV9, the J gene TRBJ2-3; 9 bases agree with TRBD2. Germline-derived CDR1 and CDR2 are SGDLS and YYNGEE. The CDR3 is made up of 15 amino acids. V trimming: 0 bases; J trimming: 6 bases; junction bases outside the gene matches: 5. The CDR3 here is CASSVGSGGTDTQYF. CDR3 DNA sequence: TGTGCCAGCAGCGTAGGAAGCGGGGGGACGGATACGCAGTATTTT.

The rearrangement joins TRBV6-1 to TRBJ2-7; no clear D gene. The CDR3 is 14 amino acids. CDR1 MNHNS and CDR2 SASEGT come from the germline V gene. V dropped 1 base and J dropped 2 bases, with 9 bases sitting between them. The CDR3 DNA is TGTGCCAGCAGTGAAGATGTGCGGACCTACGAGCAGTACTTC. This encodes CASSEDVRTYEQYF.

This clone occurred once. The genes are TRBV18 and TRBJ2-7; D might be TRBD1 (5 bases). Looked up from germline, CDR1 is KGHSH and CDR2 is LQKENI. The CDR3 runs to 13 residues. The V gene lost 4 bases and the J gene lost 3 bases, with 10 bases spanning the gap. The CDR3 reads CASSLDSNYEQYF. The DNA of the CDR3 is TGTGCCAGCTCACTAGACAGCAACTACGAGCAGTACTTC.

The chain is built from TRBV5-1 and TRBJ1-3, with a tentative D call TRBD1 (6 bases). Deletions cut 7 bases from V and 5 bases from J, with 16 bases between. This CDR3 has 14 residues. CDR1 SGHRS and CDR2 YFSETQ come from the germline V gene. CDR3 protein: CASAPGASRNTIYF. In nucleotides, the CDR3 is TGCGCCAGCGCGCCGGGGGCAAGTAGAAACACCATATATTTT.

V gene TRBV16 combines with J gene TRBJ2-7; D is unresolved. The CDR3 covers 13 residues. CDR1 is KGHSY and CDR2 is FQNENV in the germline V gene. Deletions cut 3 bases from V and 2 bases from J, with 8 bases between. The CDR3 sequence: CASSQSSTYEQYF. CDR3 in DNA: TGTGCCAGCAGCCAGTCTAGTACCTACGAGCAGTACTTC.

The chain uses TRBV9 and TRBJ2-7; TRBD2 is a possible D gene (7 bases). Germline V gene sequence: CDR1 SGDLS, CDR2 YYNGEE. Trimming pared 3 bases from V and 0 bases from J, leaving 22 bases between. The CDR3 consists of 18 residues. The CDR3 bases are TGTGCCAGCAGCGCGGGGGGCGGGGGACGAGTGGGCTCCTACGAGCAGTACTTC. Its translation is CASSAGGGGRVGSYEQYF.

The J gene is TRBJ1-2, the V gene TRBV18; D uncertain. Trimming stripped 0 bases from V and 4 bases from J, with 18 bases between. The CDR3 loop spans 17 amino acids. From germline, CDR1 is KGHSH and CDR2 LQKENI. The CDR3 here is CASSPPRGSDLAYGYTF. The CDR3 nucleotides are TGTGCCAGCTCACCACCTCGAGGTTCCGACCTTGCCTATGGCTACACCTTC.

This clone is a singleton in its sample. J is TRBJ2-7 and V is TRBV21-1; TRBD2 is taken as the D call from the table, unchecked against the DNA. TRBV21-1 is given as a pseudogene. CDR3 length equals 14 residues. The CDR3 is CASNLAGALYEQYF. The CDR3 DNA reads as TGTGCCAGCAACCTAGCGGGGGCACTCTACGAGCAGTACTTC.